This is a list of T cell receptor beta chains from one sample in a study of CD8+ T cells in alopecia areata. Profiling relied on immunoSEQ multiplex PCR, and the TCRdb table lists in-frame clones only, not all of them. The table records around 120,000 clones, about half of them present only once. Source: CD4+ T cells sorted from blood, taken at week 4, from a patient treated with tofacitinib. These receptors originate from a human donor with alopecia areata. Both conserved end residues are part of each CDR3. A D gene is named only where the DNA matches it firmly. Where a row states a size, it is once, few, many or the class of an expanded clone; other rows omit it.

>TRBJ2-3|.|TRBV2|.
TGTGCCAGCAGTGTAACGGGACTTATTACAGATACGCAGTATTTT
CASSVTGLITDTQYF
>TRBJ2-7|.|TRBV29-1|.
TGCAGCGTTGAATTACCGGAACACTACGAGCAGTACTTC
CSVELPEHYEQYF
>TRBJ1-1|TRBD1|TRBV4-2|few
TGTGCCAGCAGCAAACACCCAGGGGGCACTGAAGCTTTCTTT
CASSKHPGGTEAFF
>TRBJ2-3|.|TRBV7-9|few
TGTGCCAGCAGCTTTTACGGTGATACGCAGTATTTT
CASSFYGDTQYF
>TRBJ2-7|.|TRBV5-5|.
TGTGCCAGCAGCGCGTCCTACGAGCAGTACTTC
CASSASYEQYF
>TRBJ2-3|.|TRBV29-1|.
TGCAGCGTTGGTCGGGGGAGCACAGATACGCAGTATTTT
CSVGRGSTDTQYF
>TRBJ1-2|.|TRBV5-1|few
TGCGCCAGCAGCTTGACCGCCGGACCCCGCGGCTACACCTTC
CASSLTAGPRGYTF
>TRBJ1-2|.|TRBV30|.
TGTGCCTGGACGTCCACAGGGAGAAGCTATGGCTACACCTTC
CAWTSTGRSYGYTF
>TRBJ2-7|.|TRBV7-9|.
TGTGCCAGCAGCTTACAGGGTAGCTCCTACGAGCAGTACTTC
CASSLQGSSYEQYF
>TRBJ2-2|.|TRBV30|.
TGTGCCTGGATTCCCACAGGGTACACCGGGGAGCTGTTTTTT
CAWIPTGYTGELFF
>TRBJ2-7|TRBD2|TRBV29-1|.
TGCAGCGTTGACGTAGCGGGGGACTACGAGCAGTACTTC
CSVDVAGDYEQYF
>TRBJ2-3|TRBD2|TRBV30|few
TGTGCCAGGACTAGCGGTAGCACAGATACGCAGTATTTT
CARTSGSTDTQYF
>TRBJ2-1|.|TRBV6-5|.
TGTGCCAGCAGCTTTACTTTGGATTACAATGAGCAGTTCTTC
CASSFTLDYNEQFF
>TRBJ1-2|TRBD1|TRBV5-1|few
TGCGCCAGCAGCTCTACGGGACAGATCGGCTACACCTTC
CASSSTGQIGYTF
>TRBJ2-7|TRBD2|TRBV30|.
TGTGCCTGGAGTTTTCGTAGCGGGACGGCGTACTTC
CAWSFRSGTAYF
>TRBJ1-5|TRBD1|TRBV5-4|few
TGTGCCAGCAGCTCGACAGGGGCCAATCAGCCCCAGCATTTT
CASSSTGANQPQHF
>TRBJ2-7|.|TRBV27|few
TGTGCCAGCAGTCCCCCCAGGGGCGCCAGGAACTACGAGCAGTACTTC
CASSPPRGARNYEQYF
>TRBJ2-5|.|TRBV7-2|.
TGTGCCAGCAGCTTAGGGTTCGTCTTGTACCAAGAGACCCAGTACTTC
CASSLGFVLYQETQYF
>TRBJ2-1|TRBD2|TRBV29-1|.
TGCAGCGTTGACCAGCGGGGTTACAATGAGCAGTTCTTC
CSVDQRGYNEQFF
>TRBJ1-1|.|TRBV18|few
TGTGCCAGTTTCTTGGGCTTGACCACTGAAGCTTTCTTT
CASFLGLTTEAFF
>TRBJ2-7|TRBD1|TRBV25-1|.
TGTGCCAGCAGGGAGACAGGGGGCTACGAGCAGTACTTC
CASRETGGYEQYF
>TRBJ1-2|TRBD1|TRBV7-2|.
TGTGCCAGCAGCTTGACAGGGGATAACTATGGCTACACCTTC
CASSLTGDNYGYTF
>TRBJ1-2|.|TRBV27|.
TGTGCCAGCAGTTTATCGGGCAGGGCTGGCTACACCTTC
CASSLSGRAGYTF
>TRBJ2-5|.|TRBV25-1|.
TGTGCCAGCAGTGATCCCTGGACAGGAGGGCGCCTAGAGACCCAGTACTTC
CASSDPWTGGRLETQYF
>TRBJ1-6|.|TRBV6-5|many
TGTGCCAGCAGTTACTCCGGATTTGGCAGGCATTCACCCCTCCACTTT
CASSYSGFGRHSPLHF
>TRBJ1-1|.|TRBV7-3|few
TGTGCCAGCAGCCAAAACCCAAACACTGAAGCTTTCTTT
CASSQNPNTEAFF
>TRBJ1-6|.|TRBV6-1|few
TGTGCCAGCAGTGAAGTCTCACCCCTCCACTTT
CASSEVSPLHF
>TRBJ1-4|TRBD1|TRBV9|.
TGTGCCAGCAGCACCGACAGGGGAGAGGGTAATGAAAAACTGTTTTTT
CASSTDRGEGNEKLFF
>TRBJ2-7|TRBD2|TRBV2|.
TGTGCCAGCAGTGCTAGCGGGGGCTACGAGCAGTACTTC
CASSASGGYEQYF
>TRBJ2-7|.|TRBV30|.
TGTGCCTGGGGAGGGAACTACGAGCAGTACTTC
CAWGGNYEQYF
>TRBJ1-5|TRBD1|TRBV9|.
TGTGCCAGCAGCGTAGGACAGGGGAATCAGCCCCAGCATTTT
CASSVGQGNQPQHF
>TRBJ2-7|.|TRBV15|few
TGTGCCACCAGCATGGGGCCCTACGAGCAGTACTTC
CATSMGPYEQYF
>TRBJ1-1|.|TRBV6-5|.
TGTGCCAGCAGTTACTCGTACGGGGACACTGAAGCTTTCTTT
CASSYSYGDTEAFF
>TRBJ1-2|TRBD1|TRBV7-2|.
TGTGCCAGCAGCTTCCAGGGGGAAGGGGGCTATGGCTACACCTTC
CASSFQGEGGYGYTF
>TRBJ2-7|.|TRBV30|.
TGTGCCTGGAGAGCCTACAGGGAAGGTCTCGAGCAGTACTTC
CAWRAYREGLEQYF
>TRBJ1-5|.|TRBV30|.
TGTGCCTGGAGTGTACAAGGCAATCAGCCCCAGCATTTT
CAWSVQGNQPQHF
>TRBJ2-7|TRBD2|TRBV25-1|few
TGTGCCAGCAGTGAAGGGCCGACTAGCGGGGGGACCACCTACGAGCAGTACTTC
CASSEGPTSGGTTYEQYF
>TRBJ1-5|.|TRBV30|few
TGTGCCTGGAGTGTACCAGGGGCAGGTGATCAGCCCCAGCATTTT
CAWSVPGAGDQPQHF
>TRBJ2-6|TRBD1|TRBV7-9|few
TGTGCCAGCAGCTTATTGTCGAGACAGGGGAGCTCTGGGGCCAACGTCCTGACTTTC
CASSLLSRQGSSGANVLTF